This T cell receptor (beta chain) was retrieved from a study of spatial heterogeneity in lung cancer. Across the study: Available PBMC from follow-up, collected a median of around two years after resection, underwent sequencing. Detection consistently captured more beta-chain sequences than alpha-chain sequences.

Documented time point: blood at routine non-recurrence follow-up after resection. Whole RNA came from tumor, nontumor lung or frozen PBMC and was sequenced without being sorted. TCRdb processed the 5' RACE reads anew with MiXCR; each CDR3 protein has one entry. The table records about 36,000 distinct CDR3 sequences, 6% to 9.5% of them present only once. Turning to this clonotype: Its antigen is still unknown.

Study-level points and caveats: Ubiquitous expanded tumor TCRs surfaced in blood more at resection than they did at follow-up.

V lost 0 bases and J lost 4, with 7 bases in between. Germline loops: CDR1 SGHRS, CDR2 YFSETQ. There are 13 residues in the CDR3. This material consisted of PBMCs, taken at follow-up. The V and J genes are TRBV5-1 and TRBJ1-1; no clear D gene. This clonotype was sampled from a male donor with early-stage non-small cell lung cancer. The DNA for the CDR3 is TGCGCCAGCAGCTTGGAAGGGCGCACTGAAGCTTTCTTT. It yields the protein CASSLEGRTEAFF.